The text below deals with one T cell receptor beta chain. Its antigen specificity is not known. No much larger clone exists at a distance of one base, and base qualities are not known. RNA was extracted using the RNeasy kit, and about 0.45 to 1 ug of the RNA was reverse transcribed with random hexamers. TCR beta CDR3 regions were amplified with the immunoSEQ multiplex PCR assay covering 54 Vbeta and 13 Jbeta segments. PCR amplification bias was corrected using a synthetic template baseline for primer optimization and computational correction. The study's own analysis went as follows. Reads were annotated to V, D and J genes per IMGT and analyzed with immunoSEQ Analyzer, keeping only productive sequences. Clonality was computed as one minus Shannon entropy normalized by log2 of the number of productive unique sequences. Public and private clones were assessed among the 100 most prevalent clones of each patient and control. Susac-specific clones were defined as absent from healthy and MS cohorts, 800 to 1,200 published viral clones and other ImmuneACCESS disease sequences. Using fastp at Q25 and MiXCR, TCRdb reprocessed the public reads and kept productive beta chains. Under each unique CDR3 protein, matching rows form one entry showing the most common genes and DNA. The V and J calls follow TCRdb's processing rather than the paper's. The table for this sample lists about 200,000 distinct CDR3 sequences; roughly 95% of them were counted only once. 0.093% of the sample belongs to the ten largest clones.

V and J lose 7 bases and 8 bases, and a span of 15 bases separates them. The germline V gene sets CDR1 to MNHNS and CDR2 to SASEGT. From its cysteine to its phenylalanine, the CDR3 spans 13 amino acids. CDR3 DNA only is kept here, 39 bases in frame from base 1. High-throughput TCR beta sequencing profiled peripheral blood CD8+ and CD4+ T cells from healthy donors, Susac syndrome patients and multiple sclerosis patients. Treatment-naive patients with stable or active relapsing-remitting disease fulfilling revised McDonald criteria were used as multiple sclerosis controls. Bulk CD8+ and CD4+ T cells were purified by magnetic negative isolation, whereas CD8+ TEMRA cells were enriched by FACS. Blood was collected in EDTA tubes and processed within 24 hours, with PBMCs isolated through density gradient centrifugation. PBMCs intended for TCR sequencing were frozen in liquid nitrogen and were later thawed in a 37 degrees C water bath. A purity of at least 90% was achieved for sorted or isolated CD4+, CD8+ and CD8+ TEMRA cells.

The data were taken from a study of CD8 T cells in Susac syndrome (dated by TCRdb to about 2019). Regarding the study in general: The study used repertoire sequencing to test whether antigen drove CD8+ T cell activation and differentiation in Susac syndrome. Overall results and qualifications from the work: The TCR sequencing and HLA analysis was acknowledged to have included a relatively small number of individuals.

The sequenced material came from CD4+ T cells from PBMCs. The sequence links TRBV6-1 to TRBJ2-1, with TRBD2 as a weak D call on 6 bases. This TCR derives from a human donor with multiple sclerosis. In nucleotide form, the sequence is TGTGCCAGCACCACTCTAGCGTTACATGAGCAGTTCTTC. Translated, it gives CASTTLALHEQFF.